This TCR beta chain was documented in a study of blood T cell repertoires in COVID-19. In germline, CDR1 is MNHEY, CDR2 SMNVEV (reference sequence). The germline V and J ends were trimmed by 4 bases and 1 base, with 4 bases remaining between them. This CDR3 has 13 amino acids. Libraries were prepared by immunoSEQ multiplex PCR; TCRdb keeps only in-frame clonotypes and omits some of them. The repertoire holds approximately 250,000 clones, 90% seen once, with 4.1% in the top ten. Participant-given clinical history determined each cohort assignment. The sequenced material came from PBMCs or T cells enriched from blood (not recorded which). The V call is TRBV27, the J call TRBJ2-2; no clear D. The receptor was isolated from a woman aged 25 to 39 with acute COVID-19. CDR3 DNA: TGTGCCAGCAGTTCCCAGAACACCGGGGAGCTGTTTTTT. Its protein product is CASSSQNTGELFF.